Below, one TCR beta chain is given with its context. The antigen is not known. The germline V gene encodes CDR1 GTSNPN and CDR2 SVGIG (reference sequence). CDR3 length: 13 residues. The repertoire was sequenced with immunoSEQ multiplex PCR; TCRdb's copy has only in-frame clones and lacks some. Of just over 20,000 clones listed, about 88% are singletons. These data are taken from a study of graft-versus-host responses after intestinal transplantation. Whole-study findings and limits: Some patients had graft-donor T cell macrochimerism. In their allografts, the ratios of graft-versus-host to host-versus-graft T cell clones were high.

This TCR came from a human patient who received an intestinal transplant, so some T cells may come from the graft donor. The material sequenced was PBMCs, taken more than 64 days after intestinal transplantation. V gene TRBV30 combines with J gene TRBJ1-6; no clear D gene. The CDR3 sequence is CASDSSNNSPLHF. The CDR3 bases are TGTGCTAGTGATTCCTCTAATAATTCACCCCTCCACTTT.